This TCR beta chain stems from a study of T cells in Graves' hyperthyroidism and ophthalmopathy. Study as a whole: Peripheral blood was taken when the disease was first diagnosed, before any treatment began. Findings of the study overall: The blood repertoire included most of the expanded thyroid clonotypes above 0.001.

Lactation, pregnancy, other autoimmune disease or uncontrolled infection led to exclusion of patients. Thyroid ultrasound, orbital computed tomography, clinical symptoms, and serum thyroxine and TRAb underpinned diagnoses. Comments on this clonotype: Its antigen remains unknown.

The germline V gene encodes CDR1 MNHEY and CDR2 SMNVEV (reference sequence). V shed 3 bases and J 4 bases; nucleotides not matched to a gene: 17. The CDR3 loop spans 20 amino acids. Authors of the study amplified TCR beta CDR3 regions from RNA transcripts. When the TCR CDR3 underwent first-round RT-PCR, the HTBI primer set was used. From the multiplex PCR reads, TCRdb called clonotypes with MiXCR, one entry per CDR3 protein. The table shows some 570,000 distinct CDR3 sequences, with more than 13% occurring only once. This receptor was obtained from a woman between 18 and 30 years old with Graves' ophthalmopathy. Sequenced input: blood. V is TRBV27 and J is TRBJ2-7; 14 nucleotides align to TRBD2. The CDR3 region has the DNA TGTGCCAGCAGTTTTCCACCGGGACTAGCGGGAGCGCCCTTACTATACGAGCAGTACTTC. Amino acids: CASSFPPGLAGAPLLYEQYF.